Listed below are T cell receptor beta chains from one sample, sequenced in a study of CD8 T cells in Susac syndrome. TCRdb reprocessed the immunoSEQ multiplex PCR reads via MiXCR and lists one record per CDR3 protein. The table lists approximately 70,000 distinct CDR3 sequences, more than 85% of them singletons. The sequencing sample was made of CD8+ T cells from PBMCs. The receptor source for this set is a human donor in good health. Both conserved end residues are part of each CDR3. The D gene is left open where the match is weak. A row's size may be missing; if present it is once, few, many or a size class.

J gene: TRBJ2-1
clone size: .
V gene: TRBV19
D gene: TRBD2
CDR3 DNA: TGTGCCAGTAGTCTCTCCGGGACTAGCGGTTACAATGAGCAGTTCTTC
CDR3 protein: CASSLSGTSGYNEQFF

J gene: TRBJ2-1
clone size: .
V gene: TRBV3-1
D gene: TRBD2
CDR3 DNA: TGTGCCAGCAGCCAAGCCCAGGCGGGGGGGGCCTACAATGAGCAGTTCTTC
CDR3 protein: CASSQAQAGGAYNEQFF

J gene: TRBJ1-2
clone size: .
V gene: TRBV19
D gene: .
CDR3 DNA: TGTGCCAGTCTGACAGCGAACTATGGCTACACCTTC
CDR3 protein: CASLTANYGYTF

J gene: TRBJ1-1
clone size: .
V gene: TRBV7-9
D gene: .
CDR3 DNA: TGTGCCAGCAGCCAGACCGCAACGGCAGCTTTCTTT
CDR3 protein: CASSQTATAAFF

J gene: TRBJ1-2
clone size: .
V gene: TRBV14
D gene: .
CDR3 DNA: TGTGCCAGCAGCCAAGGGGCAGGGTTATGGTATGGCTACACCTTC
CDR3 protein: CASSQGAGLWYGYTF

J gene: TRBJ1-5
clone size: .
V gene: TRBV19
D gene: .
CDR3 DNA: TGTGCCAGTAGTATTCGCAACAATCAGCCCCAGCATTTT
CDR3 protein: CASSIRNNQPQHF

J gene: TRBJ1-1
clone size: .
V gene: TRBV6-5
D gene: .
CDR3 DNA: TGTGCCAGCAGTCTAGGATCGAATCTGAACACTGAAGCTTTCTTT
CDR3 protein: CASSLGSNLNTEAFF

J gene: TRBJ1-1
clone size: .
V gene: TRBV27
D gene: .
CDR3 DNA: TGTGCCAGCAGTGCCTTGGTTGGGACTGAAGCTTTCTTT
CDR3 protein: CASSALVGTEAFF

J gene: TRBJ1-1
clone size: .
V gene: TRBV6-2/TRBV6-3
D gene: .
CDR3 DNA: TGTGCCAGCAGTTTGTATGGGGTCCTGAACACTGAAGCTTTCTTT
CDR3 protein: CASSLYGVLNTEAFF

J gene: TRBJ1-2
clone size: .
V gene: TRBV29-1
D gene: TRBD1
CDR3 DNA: TGCAGCGTTGACCTCACCGGGACAGGATTCGCCGTTTTTGACACCTTC
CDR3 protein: CSVDLTGTGFAVFDTF

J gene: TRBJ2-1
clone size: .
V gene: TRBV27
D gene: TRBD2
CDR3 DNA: TGTGCCAGCACCCCGGGACTAGTCCCCAATGAGCAGTTCTTC
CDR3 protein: CASTPGLVPNEQFF

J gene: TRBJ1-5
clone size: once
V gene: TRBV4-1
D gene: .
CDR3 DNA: TGCGCCAGCAGCCAAGAGGAACAGGGTGGTCAGCCCCAGCATTTT
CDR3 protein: CASSQEEQGGQPQHF

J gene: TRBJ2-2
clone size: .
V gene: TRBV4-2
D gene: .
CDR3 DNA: TGTGCCAGCAGAACTACCGGGGAGCTGTTTTTT
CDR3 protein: CASRTTGELFF

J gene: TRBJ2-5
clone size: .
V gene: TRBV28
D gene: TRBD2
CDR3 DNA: TGTGCCAGCAGGCCGGGGGGGGAAACGCAAGAGACCCAGTACTTC
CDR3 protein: CASRPGGETQETQYF

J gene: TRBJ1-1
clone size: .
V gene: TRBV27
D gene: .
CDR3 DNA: TGTGCCAGCAGTTTCGGGACACCTAACACTGAAGCTTTCTTT
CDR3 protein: CASSFGTPNTEAFF

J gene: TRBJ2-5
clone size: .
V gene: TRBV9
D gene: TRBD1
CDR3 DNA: TGTGCCAGCAGCGTGGGGACAGGGGTACAAGAGACCCAGTACTTC
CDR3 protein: CASSVGTGVQETQYF

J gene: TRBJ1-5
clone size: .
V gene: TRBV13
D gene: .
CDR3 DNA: TGTGCCAGCAGCCCCGGGGGTGGGGATCAGCCCCAGCATTTT
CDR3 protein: CASSPGGGDQPQHF

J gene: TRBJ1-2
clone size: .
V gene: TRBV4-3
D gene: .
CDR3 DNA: TGCGCCAGCAGCCAAGTACGAGGTTCGGTATCTACGACCTATGGCTACACCTTC
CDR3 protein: CASSQVRGSVSTTYGYTF

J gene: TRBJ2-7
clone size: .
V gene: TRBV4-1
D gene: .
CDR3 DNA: TGCGCCAGCAGCCAAGGCAGGGGGGCCTACGAGCAGTACTTC
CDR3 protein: CASSQGRGAYEQYF

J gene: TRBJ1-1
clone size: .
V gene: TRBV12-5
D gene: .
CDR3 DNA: TGTGCTAGTGGTTTGGATAACACTGAAGCTTTCTTT
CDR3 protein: CASGLDNTEAFF

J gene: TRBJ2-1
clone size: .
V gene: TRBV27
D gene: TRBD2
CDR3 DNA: TGTGCCAGCAGTACCGGGGGGACTAGCGGGGGCTACAATGAGCAGTTCTTC
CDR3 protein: CASSTGGTSGGYNEQFF

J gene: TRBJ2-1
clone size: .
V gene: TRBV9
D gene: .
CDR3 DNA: TGTGCCAGCAGCGTAGAGGGGCCCCCCTACAATGAGCAGTTCTTC
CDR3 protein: CASSVEGPPYNEQFF

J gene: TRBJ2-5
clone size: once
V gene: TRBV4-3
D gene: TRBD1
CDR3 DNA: TGCGCCAGCAGCCAAGGGATATCAGGGGGCCGGGAGACCCAGTACTTC
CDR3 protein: CASSQGISGGRETQYF

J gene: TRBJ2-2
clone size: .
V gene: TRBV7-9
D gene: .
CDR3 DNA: TGTGCCAGCAGCTCCTCGGTAATGAACACCGGGGAGCTGTTTTTT
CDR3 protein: CASSSSVMNTGELFF

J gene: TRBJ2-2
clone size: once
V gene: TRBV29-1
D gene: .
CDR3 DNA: TGCAGCGGATTGGCCGGGGAGCTGTTTTTT
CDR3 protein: CSGLAGELFF

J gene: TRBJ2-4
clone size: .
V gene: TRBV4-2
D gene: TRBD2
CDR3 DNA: TGTGCCAGCAGCCGAGGGAGGGGCGAAAACATTCAGTACTTC
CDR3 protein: CASSRGRGENIQYF

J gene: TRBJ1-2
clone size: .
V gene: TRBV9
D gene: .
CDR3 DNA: TGTGCCAGCAGCGTAGGGACTCCGCGGGATGGCTACACCTTC
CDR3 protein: CASSVGTPRDGYTF

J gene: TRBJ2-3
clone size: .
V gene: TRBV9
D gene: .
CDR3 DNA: TGTGCCAGCAGCGTAGGTCAGGGGCGTACAGATACGCAGTATTTT
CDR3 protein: CASSVGQGRTDTQYF

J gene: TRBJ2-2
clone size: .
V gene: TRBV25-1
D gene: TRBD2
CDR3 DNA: TGTGCCAGCAGTGTACTAGCGGGGAGAAACACCGGGGAGCTGTTTTTT
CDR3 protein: CASSVLAGRNTGELFF

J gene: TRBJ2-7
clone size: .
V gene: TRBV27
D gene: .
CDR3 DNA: TGTGCCAGCAGTCACGGATACGAGCAGTACTTC
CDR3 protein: CASSHGYEQYF

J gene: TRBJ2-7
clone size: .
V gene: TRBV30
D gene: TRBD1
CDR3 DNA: TGTGCCTGGAGCGCCGGGACAGGGCAGTACGAGCAGTACTTC
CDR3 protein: CAWSAGTGQYEQYF

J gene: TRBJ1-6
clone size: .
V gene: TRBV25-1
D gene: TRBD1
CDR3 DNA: TGTGCCAGCAGTGCGGGACAGGGACCACCCCTCCACTTT
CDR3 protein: CASSAGQGPPLHF

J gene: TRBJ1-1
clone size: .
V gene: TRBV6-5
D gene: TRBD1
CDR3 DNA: TGTGCCAGCAGTTACATAGGGGGCATGGGGAGAACTGAAGCTTTCTTT
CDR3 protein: CASSYIGGMGRTEAFF